This entry is about one TCR beta chain. Irradiated, violet-dye-labeled stimulators (approximately 200,000) were plated alongside approximately 200,000 CFSE-labeled responders. The CDR3 runs 15 residues. The V end was cut by 4 bases, the J end by 2 bases, with 14 bases between. Germline V gene lookup returns CDR1 LNHDA and CDR2 SQIVND (reference sequence). These data originate in a study of graft-versus-host responses after intestinal transplantation. Repertoires were generated with immunoSEQ multiplex PCR, while TCRdb's copy carries only in-frame clones and drops some. Of approximately 9,900 clones detected, 25% to 40% appear once; the ten largest clones hold less than 4%.

The rearrangement links TRBV19 to TRBJ2-5; maybe TRBD2 (6 bases). Source: alloreactive CD8+ T cells from a mixed lymphocyte reaction culture, taken before transplantation. Subset of the sample: CFSE-low proliferating T cells sorted from roughly six-day pre-transplant mixed lymphocyte reaction (GvH or HvG direction). The origin of this receptor is a human patient who was an organ donor for intestinal transplantation. The CDR3 sequence: CASSRGLRLQETQYF. CDR3 sequence (DNA): TGTGCCAGTAGTAGAGGACTACGGCTACAAGAGACCCAGTACTTC.